This TCR beta chain was sequenced for a study of cytomegalovirus exposure and HLA in healthy donors. Broader study findings: Associated with cytomegalovirus, according to the listing, were 150 to 200 TCR beta chains. Specificity of a few CMV-associated chains for CMV antigens was verified in vitro.

V was clipped by 1 base and J by 1 base, with 4 bases between them. The CDR3 spans 13 residues. Germline CDR1 and CDR2: MDHEN and SYDVKM. Both 60 Vbeta primers and 13 Jbeta primers went into the PCR. Assay used: immunoSEQ multiplex PCR; TCRdb lists only in-frame clones, some missing. The sample holds about 91,000 clones; around 86% are singletons and the top ten take approximately 10%. On this clone itself: Its antigen is unidentified.

V gene TRBV28 combines with J gene TRBJ1-1; D is undetermined. The TCR comes from a man under 40 in good health and CMV-seropositive. Material: PBMCs. The CDR3 DNA follows: TGTGCCAGCAGTTTATACAGGAACACTGAAGCTTTCTTT. Translated, it gives CASSLYRNTEAFF.